This passage covers 30 T cell receptor beta chains from one sample sequenced in a study of cytomegalovirus exposure and HLA in healthy donors (dated by TCRdb to the late 2010s). Receptors were amplified or captured by the immunoSEQ multiplex PCR assay. The multiplex PCR relied on a mix of 60 forward primers for TCR Vbeta segments and 13 reverse primers for TCR Jbeta segments. Not all clones reach the TCRdb copy of this immuneACCESS table, which keeps in-frame sequences only. Checked studies attribute under half of the gap to unresolved V genes and leave the rest unexplained. For this sample the table gives about 120,000 clones, of which roughly 82% were detected only once. Of the sample, just under 3% falls within the top ten clones. Sequencing used PBMCs. These receptors were obtained from a middle-aged woman in good health and CMV-seropositive.

V and J are TRBV7-3 and TRBJ2-7; tentative D call: TRBD2 (5 bases). V lost 0 bases to trimming and J lost 12 bases, with 15 bases between them. This CDR3 spans 13 amino acids. Germline lookup yields CDR1 SGHTA and CDR2 FQGTGA. CDR3 DNA: TGTGCCAGCAGCTTAACGGGTGGCTTGGAGGTGTACTTC. The encoded protein is CASSLTGGLEVYF. The complete variable domain, with remaining parts taken from reference TRBV7-3 and TRBJ2-7, reads GAGVSQTPSNKVTEKGKYVELRCDPISGHTALYWYRQSLGQGPEFLIYFQGTGAADDSGLPNDRFFAVRPEGSVSTLKIQRTERGDSAVYLCASSLTGGLEVYFGPGTRLTVT.

V gene TRBV19 combines with J gene TRBJ1-2; 12 nucleotides agree with TRBD1. Germline lookup yields CDR1 LNHDA and CDR2 SQIVND (reference sequence). This CDR3 comprises 18 residues. J lost 4 bases, V lost 6 bases, and 15 bases had no gene match. The CDR3 spells CASRIPGQGARHGYGYTF. The CDR3 region has the DNA TGTGCCAGTAGGATACCGGGACAGGGGGCTAGGCACGGCTATGGCTACACCTTC.

The chain recombines TRBV4-3 with TRBJ2-7, with D uncertain. Germline lookup yields CDR1 LGHNA and CDR2 YSLEER. This CDR3 is 12 amino acids long. The germline V and J ends were trimmed by 0 bases and 6 bases, with 6 bases remaining between them. CDR3 amino acids: CASSQDAGEQYF. CDR3 bases: TGCGCCAGCAGCCAAGATGCCGGCGAGCAGTACTTC.

CDR3 region: CAWSVEQGDEQYF. Written as DNA, the CDR3 is TGTGCCTGGAGTGTTGAACAGGGGGACGAGCAGTACTTC. V is TRBV30 and J is TRBJ2-7; 8 positions agree with TRBD1. Per the germline V gene, CDR1 is GTSNPN and CDR2 is SVGIG (reference sequence). V lost 0 bases to trimming and J lost 5 bases; unmatched junction nucleotides: 3. There are 13 residues in the CDR3.

The rearrangement joins TRBV5-8 to TRBJ2-6; no clear D. Trimming stripped 0 bases from V and 3 bases from J, with 4 bases between. This CDR3 contains 14 residues. Germline CDR1 SGHTS, CDR2 YDEGEE. CDR3 in DNA: TGTGCCAGCAGCTTGGGGAGTGGGGCCAACGTCCTGACTTTC. It yields the protein CASSLGSGANVLTF.

V gene TRBV30 combines with J gene TRBJ2-3; 9 bases line up with TRBD2. Germline CDR1 GTSNPN, CDR2 SVGIG (reference sequence). V dropped 0 bases and J dropped 6; count of bases not matched to a gene: 4. CDR3 size: 14 residues. This CDR3 is CAWSVLAGVDTQYF. CDR3 coding DNA: TGTGCCTGGAGTGTGTTAGCGGGAGTCGATACGCAGTATTTT.

V gene TRBV5-4 combines with J gene TRBJ1-1; 7 bases fit TRBD1. Germline V gives CDR1 SGHNT, CDR2 YYREEE (reference sequence). V shed 3 bases, J shed 6 bases, and the junction held 2 bases outside the gene matches. The CDR3 length is 12 residues. CDR3 nucleotides: TGTGCCAGCAGCTCCCAGGGGGCTGAAGCTTTCTTT. Amino acid sequence: CASSSQGAEAFF.

The chain is built from TRBV27 and TRBJ2-7, with 9 bases lining up with TRBD1. CDR3 length: 14 amino acids. Germline CDR1 reads MNHEY; CDR2 reads SMNVEV (reference sequence). The J segment lost 6 bases and the V segment lost 6 bases, leaving 9 bases of the junction unmatched. CDR3 sequence reads: CASSQGQGGFEQYF. The CDR3 DNA is TGTGCCAGCAGCCAGGGACAGGGTGGCTTCGAGCAGTACTTC.

The chain links TRBV7-9 to TRBJ2-5; no definite D call. Germline values: CDR1 SEHNR, CDR2 FQNEAQ (reference sequence). This CDR3 has 15 residues. Trimming took 1 base from V and 5 from J, leaving 14 bases between them. The CDR3 loop reads CASSLGRSGSETQYF. The CDR3 region has the DNA TGTGCCAGCAGCTTAGGTAGATCTGGTTCGGAGACCCAGTACTTC. Together with reference TRBV7-9 and TRBJ2-5, the CDR3 gives the full variable domain: DTGVSQNPRHKITKRGQNVTFRCDPISEHNRLYWYRQTLGQGPEFLTYFQNEAQLEKSRLLSDRFSAERPKGSFSTLEIQRTEQGDSAMYLCASSLGRSGSETQYFGPGTRLLVL.

The chain combines TRBV30 with TRBJ1-5, with D maybe TRBD1 (5 bases). Trimming removed 8 bases at V and 4 bases at J, with 12 bases between. Germline CDR1 and CDR2: GTSNPN and SVGIG (reference sequence). This CDR3 is 12 amino acids long. In DNA form, the CDR3 reads TGTGCCGGGGGACTGTTAAATCAGCCCCAGCATTTT. Translating it yields CAGGLLNQPQHF.

The DNA of the CDR3 is TGTGCCAGCAGAGGGGGAGAGGGCTACACCTTC. This encodes CASRGGEGYTF. The chain carries TRBV7-9 and TRBJ1-2; a possible D gene is TRBD1 (6 bases). Between the trimmed V and J ends, which lost 6 bases and 8 bases, there was a span of 10 bases. The CDR3 is 11 amino acids. In germline, CDR1 is SEHNR, CDR2 FQNEAQ (reference sequence). Together with reference TRBV7-9 and TRBJ1-2, the CDR3 gives the full variable domain: DTGVSQNPRHKITKRGQNVTFRCDPISEHNRLYWYRQTLGQGPEFLTYFQNEAQLEKSRLLSDRFSAERPKGSFSTLEIQRTEQGDSAMYLCASRGGEGYTFGSGTRLTVV.

The V call is TRBV5-1, the J call TRBJ1-4, with a weak D call TRBD1 (5 bases). CDR1 and CDR2 (germline): SGHRS, YFSETQ. The CDR3 spans 13 residues. V was cut by 7 bases and J by 4 bases, with 11 bases left in between. Here the CDR3 reads CASLGGDNEKLFF. The CDR3 nucleotides are TGCGCCAGCCTGGGGGGAGATAATGAAAAACTGTTTTTT.

V gene TRBV7-9 combines with J gene TRBJ2-7, with D uncertain. From germline, CDR1 is SEHNR and CDR2 FQNEAQ (reference sequence). Trimming stripped 1 base from V and 2 bases from J, with 9 bases between. This CDR3 has 14 amino acids. DNA of the CDR3: TGTGCCAGCAGCTTAGGCCGGGTCCCCTACGAGCAGTACTTC. This sequence encodes CASSLGRVPYEQYF.

This clone was found a few times. The chain has TRBV6-1 and TRBJ1-1; D not resolved. The CDR3 length is 12 residues. Trimming removed 6 bases from V and 1 base from J, with 6 bases in between. CDR1 is MNHNS and CDR2 is SASEGT in the germline V gene. CDR3 region: CASRAPNTEAFF. DNA for the CDR3: TGTGCCAGCAGAGCGCCGAACACTGAAGCTTTCTTT.

The chain joins TRBV28 to TRBJ2-3; possible D gene TRBD1, 6 bases. The V and J ends lost 6 bases and 5 bases respectively, with 12 bases between them. Germline-derived CDR1 and CDR2 are MDHEN and SYDVKM. CDR3 size: 13 residues. The CDR3 loop is CASRGAQGDTQYF. The CDR3 DNA reads TGTGCCAGCAGGGGGGCCCAAGGAGATACGCAGTATTTT.

This chain uses TRBV2 with TRBJ2-1; D gene uncertain. The V end was cut by 11 bases, the J end by 4 bases, with 15 bases between. In germline, CDR1 is SNHLY, CDR2 FYNNEI. The CDR3 is 13 residues long. CDR3 nucleotide sequence: TGTGCCGGCCTCATCCTAGAGTACAATGAGCAGTTCTTC. Translation: CAGLILEYNEQFF.

Regarding this clone: Other DNA sequences within the sample encode an identical CDR3. The chain links TRBV27 to TRBJ1-1, with 8 bases that match TRBD1. Germline V gives CDR1 MNHEY, CDR2 SMNVEV (reference sequence). The V segment lost 6 bases and the J segment 4 bases; nucleotides outside the gene matches: 1. This CDR3 is 12 amino acids long. CDR3 protein: CASRQGGTEAFF. The CDR3 DNA reads TGTGCCAGCAGACAGGGGGGCACTGAAGCTTTCTTT.

DNA for the CDR3: TGTGCTAGTGGTTTGGTACTAACAGGGGGAGATAAAACCCCTAACTATGGCTACACCTTC. Translation: CASGLVLTGGDKTPNYGYTF. The chain has TRBV12-5 and TRBJ1-2; 8 nucleotides match TRBD1. The CDR3 contains 20 residues. The junction had 15 bases not matched to a gene; V was cut back by 0 bases and J by 0 bases. The germline gives CDR1 LGHNT, CDR2 FRNRAP. Supplemented by reference TRBV12-5 and TRBJ1-2, the full variable domain reads DARVTQTPRHKVTEMGQEVTMRCQPILGHNTVFWYRQTMMQGLELLAYFRNRAPLDDSGMPKDRFSAEMPDATLATLKIQPSEPRDSAVYFCASGLVLTGGDKTPNYGYTFGSGTRLTVV.

The gene calls are TRBV27 and TRBJ2-7; TRBD1 is a possible D gene (5 bases). V lost 6 bases to trimming and J lost 2 bases, with 17 bases between them. Germline loops: CDR1 MNHEY, CDR2 SMNVEV (reference sequence). The CDR3 sequence is 15 residues long. This CDR3 is CASRPLTEGPYEQYF. CDR3 coding DNA: TGTGCCAGCAGGCCACTGACAGAAGGTCCCTACGAGCAGTACTTC.

V usage is TRBV6-1 and J usage is TRBJ1-1, with TRBD1 identical over 8 bases. The CDR3 is 13 residues long. The V segment lost 6 bases and the J segment 8 bases; nucleotides outside the gene matches: 8. Germline V gives CDR1 MNHNS, CDR2 SASEGT. The CDR3 DNA follows: TGTGCCAGCAGCCCCACGGACAGGGCCGAAGCTTTCTTT. Amino acids: CASSPTDRAEAFF.

The rearrangement uses TRBV27 and TRBJ1-2, with 10 bases that match TRBD1. Trimming cost V 7 bases and J 3 bases; bases outside gene matches: 2. Germline values: CDR1 MNHEY, CDR2 SMNVEV (reference sequence). CDR3 size: 13 residues. CDR3 nucleotide sequence: TGTGCCAGCATTGGACAGGGGGACTATGGCTACACCTTC. Protein product: CASIGQGDYGYTF.

The V call is TRBV7-8, the J call TRBJ1-4, with a tentative D call TRBD1 (5 bases). Germline-derived CDR1 and CDR2 are SGHVS and FQNEAQ. The CDR3 has 13 amino acids. The germline V and J ends were trimmed by 3 bases and 8 bases, with 10 bases remaining between them. The CDR3 spells CASSFREGEKLFF. CDR3 in DNA: TGTGCCAGCAGCTTCAGGGAAGGGGAAAAACTGTTTTTT. Based on the CDR3 plus reference TRBV7-8 and TRBJ1-4, the full variable domain is GAGVSQSPRYKVAKRGQDVALRCDPISGHVSLFWYQQALGQGPEFLTYFQNEAQLDKSGLPSDRFFAERPEGSVSTLKIQRTQQEDSAVYLCASSFREGEKLFFGSGTQLSVL.

The rearrangement links TRBV7-6 to TRBJ1-6; TRBD1 aligns across 8 bases. Germline V gene lookup returns CDR1 SGHVS and CDR2 FNYEAQ. The junction had 7 bases not matched to a gene; V was cut back by 4 bases and J by 11 bases. The CDR3 covers 14 residues. CDR3: CASSSGQGNAPLHF. The CDR3 coding sequence is TGTGCCAGCAGCTCCGGACAGGGAAATGCACCCCTCCACTTT.

The chain employs TRBV7-2 and TRBJ1-1, with no clear D. Germline-derived CDR1 and CDR2 are SGHTA and FQGNSA. The length of the CDR3 is 11 residues. V shed 5 bases and J shed 5 bases, with 6 bases lying between them. The CDR3 loop is CASSLSTEAFF. For the CDR3, the DNA is TGTGCCAGCAGCCTTAGTACTGAAGCTTTCTTT.

The genes are TRBV6-5 and TRBJ2-3; D ambiguous. Germline V gene lookup returns CDR1 MNHEY and CDR2 SVGAGI. Trimming pared 8 bases from V and 6 bases from J, leaving 15 bases between. The CDR3 covers 13 residues. This CDR3 reads CASYDIGPDTQYF. DNA of the CDR3: TGTGCCAGCTACGACATTGGGCCGGATACGCAGTATTTT.

The J gene is TRBJ2-5, the V gene TRBV30; 9 bases line up with TRBD2. Looked up from germline, CDR1 is GTSNPN and CDR2 is SVGIG (reference sequence). The ends lost 1 base at V and 2 bases at J; junction bases unmatched: 8. The CDR3 has 16 amino acids. CDR3: CAWSGGLAGKQETQYF. For the CDR3, the DNA is TGTGCCTGGAGTGGGGGGCTAGCGGGGAAACAAGAGACCCAGTACTTC.

This clone has more than one count but fewer than ten. The chain carries TRBV11-1 and TRBJ1-1, with unresolved D. The CDR3 is 13 amino acids. Trimming removed 2 bases at V and 1 base at J, with 5 bases between. The germline V gene encodes CDR1 SGHAT and CDR2 FQDESV (reference sequence). The CDR3 here is CASSLPGNTEAFF. As DNA, the CDR3 is TGTGCCAGCAGCTTACCAGGGAACACTGAAGCTTTCTTT.

V and J are TRBV7-2 and TRBJ2-3, with 10 bases lining up with TRBD2. CDR1 SGHTA and CDR2 FQGNSA come from the germline V gene. This CDR3 spans 15 amino acids. V was pared by 0 bases and J by 5 bases, with 2 bases of the junction left unmatched. CDR3 loop: CASSLASGGLDTQYF. CDR3 DNA sequence: TGTGCCAGCAGCTTAGCTAGCGGGGGGTTAGATACGCAGTATTTT.

The genes are TRBV5-1 and TRBJ2-2; tentatively, D is TRBD1 (5 bases). Trimming shortened V by 0 bases and J by 4 bases, and 16 bases separated the two germline ends. In germline, CDR1 is SGHRS, CDR2 YFSETQ. This CDR3 has 17 amino acids. In nucleotides, the CDR3 is TGCGCCAGCAGCTTGGTCCCACTTGACAGTTTCACCGGGGAGCTGTTTTTT. Its translation is CASSLVPLDSFTGELFF.

Worth noting for this clone: The same CDR3 is also encoded by other DNA sequences in this sample. The gene calls are TRBV7-2 and TRBJ1-1, with D possibly TRBD1 on 6 matching bases. Between the trimmed V and J ends, which lost 5 bases and 1 base, there was a span of 11 bases. The CDR3 contains 14 residues. The germline V gene encodes CDR1 SGHTA and CDR2 FQGNSA. The CDR3, as DNA: TGTGCCAGCAGCCCAAGACAGGAGAACACTGAAGCTTTCTTT. Its translation is CASSPRQENTEAFF.